This passage covers 7 T cell receptor beta chains from one sample sequenced in a study of blood T cells in healthy people across ages. Sample-barcoded 5' priming and a J-beta primer mix drove a second PCR of roughly 6 to 12 cycles. TCRdb reprocessed the 5' RACE reads with MiXCR, giving one entry per CDR3 protein. The data contain about 1,400,000 distinct CDR3 sequences, around 59% of them singletons. The sequenced sample was blood. All receptors come from a man in his late teens or twenties in good health.

This clonotype has a handful of counts. The V and J genes are TRBV6-6 and TRBJ2-7; unclear D gene. Germline loops: CDR1 MNHNY, CDR2 SVGAGI (reference sequence). The V and J ends lost 1 base and 5 bases respectively, with 6 bases between them. The CDR3 is 12 residues long. CDR3 nucleotide sequence: TGTGCCAGCAGTTACTTAACCCACGAGCAGTACTTC. Translated, it gives CASSYLTHEQYF.

This chain joins TRBV20-1 and TRBJ2-3; no clear D. The germline V gene encodes CDR1 DFQATT and CDR2 SNEGSKA (reference sequence). CDR3 length equals 16 residues. Deletions cut 0 bases from V and 2 bases from J, with 15 bases between. The DNA of the CDR3 is TGCAGTGCTAGAGAGTCGACACTAAGAACCACAGATACGCAGTATTTT. It is translated as CSARESTLRTTDTQYF.

The chain combines TRBV28 with TRBJ2-3, with D possibly being TRBD1 or TRBD2 (5 bases each). The V gene lost 7 bases and the J gene lost 0 bases, with 14 bases spanning the gap. This CDR3 is 15 amino acids long. CDR1 is MDHEN and CDR2 is SYDVKM in the germline V gene. This CDR3 reads CASTPIGTSTDTQYF. Here the CDR3 DNA reads TGTGCCAGCACCCCCATCGGGACCAGCACAGATACGCAGTATTTT.

This clonotype was found once. The chain recombines TRBV7-2 with TRBJ2-1, with 8 bases matching TRBD2. The germline CDR1 and CDR2 sequences are SGHTA and FQGNSA. This CDR3 region has 16 residues. Germline trimming cut 4 bases from V and 3 bases from J; bases unmatched to any gene: 8. DNA for the CDR3: TGTGCCAGCAGCTCCTTAGCGGGACCGGGCTACAATGAGCAGTTCTTC. Translation gives CASSSLAGPGYNEQFF.

The chain links TRBV20-1 to TRBJ2-2, with TRBD2 matching over 12 bases. Looked up from germline, CDR1 is DFQATT and CDR2 is SNEGSKA (reference sequence). Trimming took 4 bases from V and 4 from J; bases not matched to a gene: 7. The CDR3 spans 16 residues. The CDR3 reads CSATLAGGLVTGELFF. The CDR3, as DNA: TGCAGTGCTACACTAGCGGGGGGCCTCGTCACCGGGGAGCTGTTTTTT.

The chain is built from TRBV20-1 and TRBJ2-2; the match to TRBD2 covers 9 bases. The J segment lost 6 bases and the V segment lost 5 bases, leaving 4 bases of the junction unmatched. The V gene's germline CDR1 is DFQATT and CDR2 SNEGSKA (reference sequence). This CDR3 comprises 13 residues. The CDR3 DNA sequence: TGCAGTGCTTGGGGACTAGCCGCCGGGGAGCTGTTTTTT. Translating gives CSAWGLAAGELFF.

This sequence joins TRBV25-1 and TRBJ2-3, with 12 bases fitting TRBD2. The CDR3 length is 17 residues. V was clipped by 3 bases and J by 6 bases; unmatched bases: 10. CDR1 and CDR2 (germline): MGHDK, SYGVNS. Written as DNA, the CDR3 is TGTGCCAGCAGTGACCTCCGACTAGCGGGAGTCGAGGATACGCAGTATTTT. Translated: CASSDLRLAGVEDTQYF. Full variable domain (rest looked up from reference TRBV25-1 and TRBJ2-3): EADIYQTPRYLVIGTGKKITLECSQTMGHDKMYWYQQDPGMELHLIHYSYGVNSTEKGDLSSESTVSRIRTEHFPLTLESARPSHTSQYLCASSDLRLAGVEDTQYFGPGTRLTVL.